This T cell receptor beta chain was sequenced for a study of OX40 agonist ivuxolimab in advanced cancers. Study outcomes and limitations: Clonal expansion from baseline to week 6 occurred in both CD4+ and CD8+ T cells. CD8+ T cells were the subset that, on average, had more expanded clones than CD4+. Normalized T-cell clonal expansion was also low in a subset of nonresponders.

Notes on this clone: Its target is not known.

V was shortened by 4 bases and J by 4 bases, with 6 bases between the two germline ends. The germline V gene has CDR1 MNHEY and CDR2 SVGAGI. CDR3 size: 12 residues. Profiled with immunoSEQ multiplex PCR; TCRdb holds only in-frame clones, not every one. The data show fewer than 95,000 clones, around nine tenths seen once. The source of this sequence is an adult with an advanced solid tumor such as melanoma, head and neck, liver or kidney cancer. The specimen comprised CD4+ or CD8+ T cells sorted from blood, sampled in a trial of the OX40 agonist ivuxolimab. V gene TRBV6-5 combines with J gene TRBJ2-3; D is perhaps TRBD2 (5 bases). The CDR3 bases are TGTGCCAGCAGTTCGGAGGCAGATACGCAGTATTTT. The encoded protein is CASSSEADTQYF.